This T cell receptor beta chain was observed in a study of T-cell reconstitution after alpha-beta-depleted transplantation in children. Overall study findings and caveats: Most T-cell counts and diversity one year after the transplant came from T cells that were newly produced. Alpha-beta T cells about two months after transplant reportedly derived from several hundred expanded graft clones. In some patients, recipient T cells and intrathymic progenitors surviving conditioning explained high day-60 diversity.

Library preparation (for TCRbeta) was performed with unique molecular identifiers. A single record per CDR3 protein comes from TCRdb applying MiXCR to the PCR reads. This sample has around 580,000 distinct CDR3 sequences; about 21% occur once, and the top ten carry 13% to 15%. As concerns this clonotype: Its antigen remains unknown.

The sample was PBMCs, mostly from graft donor cells, taken 360 days after TCRalphabeta/CD19-depleted stem cell transplant. This receptor was obtained from a boy in the first two years of life who had a stem cell transplant for acute myeloid leukemia, so the T cells may come from the graft donor.

The CDR3 region is CASSTGTRYTDTQYF. DNA of the CDR3: TGTGCCAGCAGCACCGGGACTCGGTACACAGATACGCAGTATTTT. V is TRBV27 and J is TRBJ2-3, with D possibly TRBD2 on 6 matching bases. The germline V gene has CDR1 MNHEY and CDR2 SMNVEV (reference sequence). Trimming took 6 bases from V and 2 from J, leaving 15 bases between them. This CDR3 contains 15 residues.